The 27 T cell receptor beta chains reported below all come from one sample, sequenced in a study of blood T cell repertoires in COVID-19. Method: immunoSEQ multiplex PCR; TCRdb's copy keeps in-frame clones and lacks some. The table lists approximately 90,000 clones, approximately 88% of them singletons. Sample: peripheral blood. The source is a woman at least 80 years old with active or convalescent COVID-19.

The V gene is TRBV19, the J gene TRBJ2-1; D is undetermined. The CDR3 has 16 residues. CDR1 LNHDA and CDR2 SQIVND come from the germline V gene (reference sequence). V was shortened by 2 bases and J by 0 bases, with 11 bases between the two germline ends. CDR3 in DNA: TGTGCCAGTAGTATATCGTACCTGAGCTCCTACAATGAGCAGTTCTTC. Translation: CASSISYLSSYNEQFF. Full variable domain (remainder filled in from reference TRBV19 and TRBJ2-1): DGGITQSPKYLFRKEGQNVTLSCEQNLNHDAMYWYRQDPGQGLRLIYYSQIVNDFQKGDIAEGYSVSREKKESFPLTVTSAQKNPTAFYLCASSISYLSSYNEQFFGPGTRLTVL.

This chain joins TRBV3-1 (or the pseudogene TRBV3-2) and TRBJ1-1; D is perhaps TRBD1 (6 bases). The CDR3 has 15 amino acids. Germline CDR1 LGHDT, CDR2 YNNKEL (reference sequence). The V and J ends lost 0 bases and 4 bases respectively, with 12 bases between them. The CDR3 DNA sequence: TGTGCCAGCAGCCAAGACAAGATACAGGGCACTGAAGCTTTCTTT. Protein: CASSQDKIQGTEAFF.

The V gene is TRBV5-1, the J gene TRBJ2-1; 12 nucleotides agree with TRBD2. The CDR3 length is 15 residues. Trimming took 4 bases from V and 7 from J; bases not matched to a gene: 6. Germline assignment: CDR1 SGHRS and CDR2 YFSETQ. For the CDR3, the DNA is TGCGCCAGCAGCCATGGACTAGCGGGGCTAAATGAGCAGTTCTTC. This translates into CASSHGLAGLNEQFF.

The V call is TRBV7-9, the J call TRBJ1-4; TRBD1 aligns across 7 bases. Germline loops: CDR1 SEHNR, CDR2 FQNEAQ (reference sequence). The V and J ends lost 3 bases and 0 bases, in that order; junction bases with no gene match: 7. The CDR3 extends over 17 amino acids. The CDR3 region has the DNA TGTGCCAGCAGCTTGGTCAGGGGGGATGCAACTAATGAAAAACTGTTTTTT. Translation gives CASSLVRGDATNEKLFF.

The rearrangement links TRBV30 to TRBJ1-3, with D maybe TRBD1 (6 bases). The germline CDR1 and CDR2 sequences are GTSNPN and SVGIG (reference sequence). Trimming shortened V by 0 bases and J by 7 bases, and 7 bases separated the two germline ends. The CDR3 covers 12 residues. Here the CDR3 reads CAWSVQGNTIYF. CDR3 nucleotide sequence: TGTGCCTGGAGTGTACAGGGCAACACCATATATTTT. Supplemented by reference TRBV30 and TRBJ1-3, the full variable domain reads SQTIHQWPATLVQPVGSPLSLECTVEGTSNPNLYWYRQAAGRGLQLLFYSVGIGQISSEVPQNLSASRPQDRQFILSSKKLLLSDSGFYLCAWSVQGNTIYFGEGSWLTVV.

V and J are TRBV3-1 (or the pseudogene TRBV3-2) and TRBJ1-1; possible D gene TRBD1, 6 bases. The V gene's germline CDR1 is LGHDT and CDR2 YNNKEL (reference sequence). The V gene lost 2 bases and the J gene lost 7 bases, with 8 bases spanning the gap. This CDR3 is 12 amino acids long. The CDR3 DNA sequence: TGTGCCAGCAGCCAAACAGGGTTTGAAGCTTTCTTT. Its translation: CASSQTGFEAFF.

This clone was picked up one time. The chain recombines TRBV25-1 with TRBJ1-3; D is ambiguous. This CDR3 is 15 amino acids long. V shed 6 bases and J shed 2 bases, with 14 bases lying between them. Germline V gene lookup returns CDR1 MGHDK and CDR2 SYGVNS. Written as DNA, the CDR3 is TGTGCCAGCAGGTCTCTGGAGGGAACTGGAAACACCATATATTTT. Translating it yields CASRSLEGTGNTIYF.

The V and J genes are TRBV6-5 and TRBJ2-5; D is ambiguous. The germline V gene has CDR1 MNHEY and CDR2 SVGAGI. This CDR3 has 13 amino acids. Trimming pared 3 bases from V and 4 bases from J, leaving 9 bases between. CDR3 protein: CASSYIPRETQYF. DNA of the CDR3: TGTGCCAGCAGTTATATCCCGAGAGAGACCCAGTACTTC.

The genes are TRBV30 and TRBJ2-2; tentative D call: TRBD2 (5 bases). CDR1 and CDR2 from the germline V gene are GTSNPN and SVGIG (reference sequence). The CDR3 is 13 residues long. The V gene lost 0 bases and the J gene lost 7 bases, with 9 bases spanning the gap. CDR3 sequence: CAWSVLVGGELFF. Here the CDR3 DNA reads TGTGCCTGGAGTGTACTAGTCGGCGGGGAGCTGTTTTTT.

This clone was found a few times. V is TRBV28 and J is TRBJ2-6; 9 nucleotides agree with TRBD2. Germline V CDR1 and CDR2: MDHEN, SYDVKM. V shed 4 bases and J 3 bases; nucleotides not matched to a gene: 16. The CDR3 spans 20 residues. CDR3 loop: CASSSPPPSGALRGANVLTF. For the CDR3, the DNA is TGTGCCAGCAGTTCACCCCCCCCTAGCGGGGCGCTCCGTGGGGCCAACGTCCTGACTTTC.

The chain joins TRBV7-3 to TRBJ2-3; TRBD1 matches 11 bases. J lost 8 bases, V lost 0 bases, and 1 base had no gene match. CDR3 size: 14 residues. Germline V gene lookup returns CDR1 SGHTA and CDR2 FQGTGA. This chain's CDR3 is CASSLTGTGGTQYF. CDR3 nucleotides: TGTGCCAGCAGCTTAACCGGGACAGGGGGTACGCAGTATTTT.

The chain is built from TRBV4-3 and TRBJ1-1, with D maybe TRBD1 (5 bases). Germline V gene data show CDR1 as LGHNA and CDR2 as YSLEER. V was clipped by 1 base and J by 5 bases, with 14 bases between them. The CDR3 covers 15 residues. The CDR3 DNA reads TGCGCCAGCAGCCAAGTCGGGGAGGGGCGGACTGAAGCTTTCTTT. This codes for CASSQVGEGRTEAFF.

The CDR3 is CASSSWTAGNTIYF. The CDR3 nucleotides read TGTGCCAGCAGCTCCTGGACAGCAGGAAACACCATATATTTT. The chain is built from TRBV11-2 and TRBJ1-3; perhaps TRBD1 as D (6 bases). V was clipped by 4 bases and J by 4 bases, with 11 bases between them. The CDR3 contains 14 residues. Germline CDR1 reads SGHAT; CDR2 reads FQNNGV. The whole variable domain, remainder taken from reference TRBV11-2 and TRBJ1-3, is EAGVAQSPRYKIIEKRQSVAFWCNPISGHATLYWYQQILGQGPKLLIQFQNNGVVDDSQLPKDRFSAERLKGVDSTLKIQPAKLEDSAVYLCASSSWTAGNTIYFGEGSWLTVV.

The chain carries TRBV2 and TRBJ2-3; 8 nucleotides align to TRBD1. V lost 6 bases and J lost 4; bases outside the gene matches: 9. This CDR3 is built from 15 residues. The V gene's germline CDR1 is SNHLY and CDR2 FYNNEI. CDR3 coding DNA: TGTGCCAGCAGCGCCAGACAGGGGTTGGCAGATACGCAGTATTTT. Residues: CASSARQGLADTQYF.

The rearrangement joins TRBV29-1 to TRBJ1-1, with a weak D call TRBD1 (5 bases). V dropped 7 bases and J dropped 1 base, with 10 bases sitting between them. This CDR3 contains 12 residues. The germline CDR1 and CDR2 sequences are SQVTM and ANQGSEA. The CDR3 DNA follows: TGCAGCGGGGGGTGGCAGAACACTGAAGCTTTCTTT. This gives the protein CSGGWQNTEAFF.

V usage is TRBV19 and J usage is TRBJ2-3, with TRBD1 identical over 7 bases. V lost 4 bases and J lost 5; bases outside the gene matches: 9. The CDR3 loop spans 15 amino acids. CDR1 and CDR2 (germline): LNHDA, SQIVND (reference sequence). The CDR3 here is CASSTRQGEGDTQYF. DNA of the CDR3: TGTGCCAGTAGTACCCGACAGGGTGAGGGAGATACGCAGTATTTT.

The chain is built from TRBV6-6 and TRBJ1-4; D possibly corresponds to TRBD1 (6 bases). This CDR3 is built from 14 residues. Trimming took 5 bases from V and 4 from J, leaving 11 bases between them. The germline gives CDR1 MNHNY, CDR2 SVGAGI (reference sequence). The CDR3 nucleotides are TGTGCCAGCAGTAGACAGGACTTTAATGAAAAACTGTTTTTT. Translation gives CASSRQDFNEKLFF.

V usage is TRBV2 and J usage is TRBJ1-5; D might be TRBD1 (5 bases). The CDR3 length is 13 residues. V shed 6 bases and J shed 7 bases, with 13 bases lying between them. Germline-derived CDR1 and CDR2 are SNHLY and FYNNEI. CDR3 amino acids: CASSTGEDQPQHF. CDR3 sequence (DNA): TGTGCCAGCAGCACGGGGGAGGACCAGCCCCAGCATTTT.

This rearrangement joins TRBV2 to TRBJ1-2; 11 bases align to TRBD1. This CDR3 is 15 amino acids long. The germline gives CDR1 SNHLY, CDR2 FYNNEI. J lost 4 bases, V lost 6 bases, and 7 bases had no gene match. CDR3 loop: CASSQRTGGFYGYTF. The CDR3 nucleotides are TGTGCCAGCAGCCAACGGACAGGGGGCTTCTATGGCTACACCTTC.

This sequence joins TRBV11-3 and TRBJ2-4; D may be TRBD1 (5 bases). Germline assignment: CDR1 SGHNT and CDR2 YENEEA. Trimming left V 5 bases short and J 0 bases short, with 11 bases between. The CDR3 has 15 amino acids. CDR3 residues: CASSDRQLAKNIQYF. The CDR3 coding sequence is TGTGCCAGCAGCGACCGACAGTTAGCCAAAAACATTCAGTACTTC.

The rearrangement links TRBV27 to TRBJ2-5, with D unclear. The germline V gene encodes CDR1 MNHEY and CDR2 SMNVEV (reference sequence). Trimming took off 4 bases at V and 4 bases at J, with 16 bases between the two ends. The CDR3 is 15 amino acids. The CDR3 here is CASSYSGRDPETQYF. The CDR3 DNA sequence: TGTGCCAGCAGTTATAGTGGGCGAGACCCAGAGACCCAGTACTTC.

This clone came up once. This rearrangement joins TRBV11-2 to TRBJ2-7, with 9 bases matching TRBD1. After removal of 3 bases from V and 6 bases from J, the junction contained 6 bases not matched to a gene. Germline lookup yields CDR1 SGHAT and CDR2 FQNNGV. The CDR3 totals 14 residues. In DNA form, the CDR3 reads TGTGCCAGCAGCTTCCTACAGGGGGCGATCGAGCAGTACTTC. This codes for CASSFLQGAIEQYF. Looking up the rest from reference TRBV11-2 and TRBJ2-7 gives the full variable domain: EAGVAQSPRYKIIEKRQSVAFWCNPISGHATLYWYQQILGQGPKLLIQFQNNGVVDDSQLPKDRFSAERLKGVDSTLKIQPAKLEDSAVYLCASSFLQGAIEQYFGPGTRLTVT.

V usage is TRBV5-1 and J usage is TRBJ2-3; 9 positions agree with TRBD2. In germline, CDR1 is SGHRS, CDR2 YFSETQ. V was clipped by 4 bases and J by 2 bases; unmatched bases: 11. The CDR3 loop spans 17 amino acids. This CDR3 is CASSQEPTSGFTDTQYF. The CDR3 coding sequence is TGCGCCAGCAGCCAAGAACCGACTAGCGGATTCACAGATACGCAGTATTTT.

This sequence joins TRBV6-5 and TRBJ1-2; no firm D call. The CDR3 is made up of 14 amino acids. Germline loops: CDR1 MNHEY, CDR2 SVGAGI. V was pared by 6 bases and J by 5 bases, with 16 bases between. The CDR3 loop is CASSTDVWNYGYTF. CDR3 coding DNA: TGTGCCAGCAGCACAGATGTGTGGAATTATGGCTACACCTTC.

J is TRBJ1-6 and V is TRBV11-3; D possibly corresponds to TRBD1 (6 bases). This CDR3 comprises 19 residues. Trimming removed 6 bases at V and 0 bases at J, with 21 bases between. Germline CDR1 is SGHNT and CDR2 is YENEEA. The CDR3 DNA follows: TGTGCCAGCAGTTATACAGGGAAATTGGGAAGCTCCTATAATTCACCCCTCCACTTT. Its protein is CASSYTGKLGSSYNSPLHF. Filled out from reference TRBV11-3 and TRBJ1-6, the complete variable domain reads EAGVVQSPRYKIIEKKQPVAFWCNPISGHNTLYWYLQNLGQGPELLIRYENEEAVDDSQLPKDRFSAERLKGVDSTLKIQPAELGDSAVYLCASSYTGKLGSSYNSPLHFGNGTRLTVT.

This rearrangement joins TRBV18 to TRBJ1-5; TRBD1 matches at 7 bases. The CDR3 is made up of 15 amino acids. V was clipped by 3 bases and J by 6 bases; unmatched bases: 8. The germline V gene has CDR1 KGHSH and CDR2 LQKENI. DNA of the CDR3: TGTGCCAGCTCACCGACACAGGGGAACGGTCAGCCCCAGCATTTT. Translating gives CASSPTQGNGQPQHF.

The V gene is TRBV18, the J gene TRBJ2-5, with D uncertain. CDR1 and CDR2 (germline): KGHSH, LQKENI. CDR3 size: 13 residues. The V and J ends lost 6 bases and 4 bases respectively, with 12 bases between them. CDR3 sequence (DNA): TGTGCCAGCTCGCCGCCAGTCCCAGAGACCCAGTACTTC. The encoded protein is CASSPPVPETQYF.